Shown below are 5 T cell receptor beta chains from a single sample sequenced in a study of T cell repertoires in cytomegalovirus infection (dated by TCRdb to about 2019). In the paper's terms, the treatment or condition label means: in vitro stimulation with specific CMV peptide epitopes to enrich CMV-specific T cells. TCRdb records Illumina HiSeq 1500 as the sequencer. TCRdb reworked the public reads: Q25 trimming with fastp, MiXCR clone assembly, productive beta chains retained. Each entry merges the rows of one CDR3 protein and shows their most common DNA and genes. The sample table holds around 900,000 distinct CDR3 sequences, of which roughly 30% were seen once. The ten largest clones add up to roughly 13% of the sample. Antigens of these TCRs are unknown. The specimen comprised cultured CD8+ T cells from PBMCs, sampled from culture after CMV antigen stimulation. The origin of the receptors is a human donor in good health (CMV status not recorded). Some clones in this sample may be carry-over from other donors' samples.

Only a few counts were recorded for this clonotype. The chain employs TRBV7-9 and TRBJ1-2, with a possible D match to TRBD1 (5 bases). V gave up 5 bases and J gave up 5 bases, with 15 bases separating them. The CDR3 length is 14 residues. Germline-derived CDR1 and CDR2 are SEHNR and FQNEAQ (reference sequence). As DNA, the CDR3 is TGTGCCAGCAGCATCCCGGGACTGAAGTATGGCTACACCTTC. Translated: CASSIPGLKYGYTF.

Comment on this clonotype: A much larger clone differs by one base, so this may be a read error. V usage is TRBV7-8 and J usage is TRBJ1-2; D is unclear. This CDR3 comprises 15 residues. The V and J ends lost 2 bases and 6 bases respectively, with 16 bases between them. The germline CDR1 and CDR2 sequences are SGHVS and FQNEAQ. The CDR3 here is CASSLSRRRENGYTF. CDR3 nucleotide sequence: TGTGCCAGCAGCTTATCTCGGCGGCGGGAGAATGGCTACACCTTC. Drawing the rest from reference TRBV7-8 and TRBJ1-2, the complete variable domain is GAGVSQSPRYKVAKRGQDVALRCDPISGHVSLFWYQQALGQGPEFLTYFQNEAQLDKSGLPSDRFFAERPEGSVSTLKIQRTQQEDSAVYLCASSLSRRRENGYTFGSGTRLTVV.

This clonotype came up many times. CDR3 region: CASSFELSQETQYF. The CDR3, as DNA: TGTGCCAGCAGCTTTGAATTATCCCAAGAGACCCAGTACTTC. This chain links TRBV7-9 with TRBJ2-5; D is undetermined. Trimming removed 3 bases from V and 1 base from J, with 9 bases in between. CDR3 size: 14 residues. The germline gives CDR1 SEHNR, CDR2 FQNEAQ (reference sequence). Filled out from reference TRBV7-9 and TRBJ2-5, the complete variable domain reads DTGVSQNPRHKITKRGQNVTFRCDPISEHNRLYWYRQTLGQGPEFLTYFQNEAQLEKSRLLSDRFSAERPKGSFSTLEIQRTEQGDSAMYLCASSFELSQETQYFGPGTRLLVL.

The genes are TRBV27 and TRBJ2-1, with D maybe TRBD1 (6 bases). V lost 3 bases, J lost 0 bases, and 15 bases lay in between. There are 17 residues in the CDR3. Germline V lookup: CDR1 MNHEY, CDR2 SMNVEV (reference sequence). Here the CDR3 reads CASSFAGTLSSYNEQFF. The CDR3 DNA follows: TGTGCCAGCAGTTTCGCCGGGACACTCAGCTCCTACAATGAGCAGTTCTTC.

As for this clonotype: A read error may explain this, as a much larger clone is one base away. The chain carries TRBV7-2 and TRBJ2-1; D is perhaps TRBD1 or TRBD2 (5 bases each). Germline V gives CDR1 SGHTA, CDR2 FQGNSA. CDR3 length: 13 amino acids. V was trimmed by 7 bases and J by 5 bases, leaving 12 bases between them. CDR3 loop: CASNSGTDNEQFF. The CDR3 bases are TGTGCCAGCAACTCCGGGACCGACAATGAGCAGTTCTTC.